Listed below are T cell receptor beta chains from one sample, sequenced in a study of chemoradiotherapy in HPV16-positive cancers. Sequencing used immunoSEQ multiplex PCR; TCRdb keeps in-frame clones, though not all of them. Of 53,000 or so clones listed, more than 75% were seen once; the top ten hold 2.5% to 4%. The sample here was blood, taken from a patient who underwent chemoradiotherapy. The receptors stem from a human donor with HPV-associated anogenital cancer. CDR3s include the opening cysteine and the closing phenylalanine or tryptophan. Fields, in order: V gene, J gene, CDR3 protein.

v_call: TRBV11-3
j_call: TRBJ2-5
cdr3_aa: CASSLGLAGAQETQYF

v_call: TRBV6-4
j_call: TRBJ2-6
cdr3_aa: CASSGNPKAF

v_call: TRBV27
j_call: TRBJ2-1
cdr3_aa: CASTSRDRVGGRDYNEQFF

v_call: TRBV5-1
j_call: TRBJ2-5
cdr3_aa: CASSRPETETQYF

v_call: TRBV7-9
j_call: TRBJ2-5
cdr3_aa: CASSSGLQRDTQETQYF

v_call: TRBV7-2
j_call: TRBJ2-7
cdr3_aa: CASSLHGPLEQYF

v_call: TRBV2
j_call: TRBJ1-4
cdr3_aa: CASSPEEGYITGAVRHEKLFF

v_call: TRBV27
j_call: TRBJ1-6
cdr3_aa: CASSHTGREASLHF

v_call: TRBV7-9
j_call: TRBJ2-3
cdr3_aa: CASSLYAGSSTDTQYF

v_call: TRBV28
j_call: TRBJ1-2
cdr3_aa: CASRTTGGINYGYTF

v_call: TRBV7-9
j_call: TRBJ1-6
cdr3_aa: CASRTGFNSPLHF

v_call: TRBV5-4
j_call: TRBJ2-5
cdr3_aa: CASSLEVRETQYF

v_call: TRBV18
j_call: TRBJ1-1
cdr3_aa: CASSPRGGDTEAFF

v_call: TRBV7-6
j_call: TRBJ2-7
cdr3_aa: CASSSGYRDYEQYF

v_call: TRBV20-1
j_call: TRBJ1-1
cdr3_aa: CSATGAEAFF

v_call: TRBV19
j_call: TRBJ1-2
cdr3_aa: CASNTGRGNNYGYTF

v_call: TRBV6-1
j_call: TRBJ1-5
cdr3_aa: CAIQGAANQPQHF

v_call: TRBV4-1
j_call: TRBJ1-1
cdr3_aa: CASSLPAGLRDTEAFF

v_call: TRBV2
j_call: TRBJ1-3
cdr3_aa: CASSAAKLVRGNTIYF

v_call: TRBV5-8
j_call: TRBJ1-5
cdr3_aa: CASSRDREPPQHF

v_call: TRBV2
j_call: TRBJ1-4
cdr3_aa: CASSALTVRNEKLFF

v_call: TRBV5-1
j_call: TRBJ2-1
cdr3_aa: CASSRTSGGSYNEQFF

v_call: TRBV6-5
j_call: TRBJ2-5
cdr3_aa: CASTRIGQGRETQYF

v_call: TRBV29-1
j_call: TRBJ2-3
cdr3_aa: CSVRDSPQVPDTQYF

v_call: TRBV5-4
j_call: TRBJ1-2
cdr3_aa: CASSSGGKEYGYTF

v_call: TRBV29-1
j_call: TRBJ1-5
cdr3_aa: CSVGSRGDQPQHF

v_call: TRBV7-2
j_call: TRBJ2-1
cdr3_aa: CASSGSGGPSSSQFF

v_call: TRBV23-1
j_call: TRBJ1-1
cdr3_aa: CASSQQEPGLDTEAFF